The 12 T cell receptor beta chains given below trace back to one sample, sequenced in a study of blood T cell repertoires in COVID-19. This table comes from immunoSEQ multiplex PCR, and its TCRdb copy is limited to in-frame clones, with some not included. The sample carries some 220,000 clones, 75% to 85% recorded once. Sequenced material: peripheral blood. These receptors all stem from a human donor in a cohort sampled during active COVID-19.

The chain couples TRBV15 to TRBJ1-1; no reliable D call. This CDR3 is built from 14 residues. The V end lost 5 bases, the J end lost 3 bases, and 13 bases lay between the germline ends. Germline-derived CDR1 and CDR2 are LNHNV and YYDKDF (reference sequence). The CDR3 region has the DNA TGTGCCACCAGCTCGTCGACTGAGTACACTGAAGCTTTCTTT. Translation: CATSSSTEYTEAFF.

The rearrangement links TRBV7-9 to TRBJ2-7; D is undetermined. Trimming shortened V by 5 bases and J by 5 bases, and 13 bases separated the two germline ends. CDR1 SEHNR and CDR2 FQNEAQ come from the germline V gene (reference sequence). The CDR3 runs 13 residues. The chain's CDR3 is CASSRRQDHEQYF. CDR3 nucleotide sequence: TGTGCCAGCAGCCGGCGTCAGGATCACGAGCAGTACTTC.

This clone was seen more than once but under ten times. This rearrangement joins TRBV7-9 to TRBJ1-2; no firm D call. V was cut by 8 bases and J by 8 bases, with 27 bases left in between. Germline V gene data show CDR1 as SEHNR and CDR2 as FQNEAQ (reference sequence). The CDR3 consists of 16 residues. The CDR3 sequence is CASLPEFLIAGSGYTF. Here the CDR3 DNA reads TGTGCCAGCCTCCCAGAATTTCTCATAGCCGGTAGCGGCTACACCTTC.

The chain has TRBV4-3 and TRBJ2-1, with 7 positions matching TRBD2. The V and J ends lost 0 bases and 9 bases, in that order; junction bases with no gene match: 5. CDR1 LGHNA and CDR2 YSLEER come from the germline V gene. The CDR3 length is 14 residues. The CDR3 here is CASSQDGGDGEQFF. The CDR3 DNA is TGCGCCAGCAGCCAAGATGGGGGGGACGGTGAGCAGTTCTTC.

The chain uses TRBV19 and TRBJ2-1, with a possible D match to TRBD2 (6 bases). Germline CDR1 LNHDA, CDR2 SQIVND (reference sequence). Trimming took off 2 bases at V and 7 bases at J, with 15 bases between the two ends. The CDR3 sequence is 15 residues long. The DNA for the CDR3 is TGTGCCAGTAGTATACGGGCTAGCGCGGGAAATGAGCAGTTCTTC. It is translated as CASSIRASAGNEQFF. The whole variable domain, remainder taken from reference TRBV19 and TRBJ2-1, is DGGITQSPKYLFRKEGQNVTLSCEQNLNHDAMYWYRQDPGQGLRLIYYSQIVNDFQKGDIAEGYSVSREKKESFPLTVTSAQKNPTAFYLCASSIRASAGNEQFFGPGTRLTVL.

CDR3 DNA: TGTGCCAGCAGCGTGACCGGGACAGGGGGACGGTTGGAGTACTTC. It translates to CASSVTGTGGRLEYF. This chain links TRBV7-2 with TRBJ2-7, with TRBD1 matching over 11 bases. The CDR3 has 15 residues. V lost 5 bases and J lost 11; bases outside the gene matches: 14. Germline-derived CDR1 and CDR2 are SGHTA and FQGNSA.

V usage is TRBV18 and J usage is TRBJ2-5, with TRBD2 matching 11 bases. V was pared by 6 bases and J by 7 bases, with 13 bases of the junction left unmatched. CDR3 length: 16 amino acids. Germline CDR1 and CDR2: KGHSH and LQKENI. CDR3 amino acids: CASSETSGTVVGTQYF. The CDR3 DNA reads TGTGCCAGCTCTGAGACTAGCGGGACCGTCGTGGGGACCCAGTACTTC.

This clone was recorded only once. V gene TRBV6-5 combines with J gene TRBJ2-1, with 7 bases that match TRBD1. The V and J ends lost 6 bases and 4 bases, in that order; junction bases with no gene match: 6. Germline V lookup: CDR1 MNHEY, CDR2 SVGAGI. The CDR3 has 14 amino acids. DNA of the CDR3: TGTGCCAGCAGCCCCGGACAGGAATACAATGAGCAGTTCTTC. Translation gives CASSPGQEYNEQFF.

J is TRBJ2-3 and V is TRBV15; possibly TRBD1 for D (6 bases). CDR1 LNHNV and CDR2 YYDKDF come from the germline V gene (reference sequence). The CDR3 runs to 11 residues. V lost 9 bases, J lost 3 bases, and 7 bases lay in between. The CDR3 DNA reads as TGTGCCACGCAGGGGACAGATACGCAGTATTTT. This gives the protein CATQGTDTQYF.

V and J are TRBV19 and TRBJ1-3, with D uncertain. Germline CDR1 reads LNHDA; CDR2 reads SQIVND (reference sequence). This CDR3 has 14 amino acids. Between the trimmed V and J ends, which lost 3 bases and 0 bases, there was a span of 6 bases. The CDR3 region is CASSIQASGNTIYF. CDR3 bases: TGTGCCAGTAGTATTCAGGCCTCTGGAAACACCATATATTTT.

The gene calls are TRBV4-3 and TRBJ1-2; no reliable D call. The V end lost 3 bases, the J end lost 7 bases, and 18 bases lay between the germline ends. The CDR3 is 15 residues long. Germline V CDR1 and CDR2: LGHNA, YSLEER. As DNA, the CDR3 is TGCGCCAGCAGCCACCGATTCCCTCCCTCTAGTGGCTACACCTTC. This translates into CASSHRFPPSSGYTF.

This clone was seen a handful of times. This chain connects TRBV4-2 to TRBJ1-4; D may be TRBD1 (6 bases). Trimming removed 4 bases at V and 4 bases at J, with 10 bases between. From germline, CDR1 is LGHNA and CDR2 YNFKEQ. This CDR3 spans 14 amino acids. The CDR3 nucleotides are TGTGCCAGCAGCCTACAGGGAGATAATGAAAAACTGTTTTTT. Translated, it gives CASSLQGDNEKLFF.